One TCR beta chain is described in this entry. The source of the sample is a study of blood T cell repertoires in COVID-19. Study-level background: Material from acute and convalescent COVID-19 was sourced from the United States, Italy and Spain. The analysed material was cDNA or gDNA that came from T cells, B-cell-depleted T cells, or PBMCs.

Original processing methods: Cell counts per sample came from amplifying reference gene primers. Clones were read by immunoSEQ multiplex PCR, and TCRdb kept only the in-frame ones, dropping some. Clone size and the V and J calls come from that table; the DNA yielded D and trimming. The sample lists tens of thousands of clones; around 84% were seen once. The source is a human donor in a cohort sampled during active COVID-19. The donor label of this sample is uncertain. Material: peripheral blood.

CDR3 region: CASSLERSIYEQYF. The DNA of the CDR3 is TGCGCCAGCAGCTTGGAACGGAGTATCTACGAGCAGTACTTC. The chain carries TRBV5-1 and TRBJ2-7; no clear D gene. The germline V gene encodes CDR1 SGHRS and CDR2 YFSETQ. The CDR3 has 14 residues. Trimming took off 0 bases at V and 3 bases at J, with 10 bases between the two ends.